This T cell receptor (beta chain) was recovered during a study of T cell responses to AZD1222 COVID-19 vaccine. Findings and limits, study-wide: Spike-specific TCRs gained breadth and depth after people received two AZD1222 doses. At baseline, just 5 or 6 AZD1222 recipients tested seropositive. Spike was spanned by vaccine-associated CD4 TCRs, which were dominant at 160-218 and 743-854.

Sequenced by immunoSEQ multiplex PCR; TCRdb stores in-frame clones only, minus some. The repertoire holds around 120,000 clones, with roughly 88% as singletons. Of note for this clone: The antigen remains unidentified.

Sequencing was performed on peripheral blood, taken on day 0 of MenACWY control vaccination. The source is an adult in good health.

CDR3 region: CASSSSVNQPQHF. DNA of the CDR3: TGTGCCAGCAGTTCCTCTGTGAATCAGCCCCAGCATTTT. The chain joins TRBV12-3 or TRBV12-4 to TRBJ1-5; D unclear. Trimming pared 4 bases from V and 4 bases from J, leaving 8 bases between. The CDR3 totals 13 residues.